This T cell receptor (beta chain) was documented in a study of shared clonotypes between healthy human individuals. Unmatched junction bases numbered 16, after V lost 4 bases and J lost 2 bases. The V gene's germline CDR1 is MGHRA and CDR2 YSYEKL. CDR3 length: 18 amino acids. Method: immunoSEQ multiplex PCR; TCRdb's copy keeps in-frame clones and lacks some. The table has nearly 2 million clones, about 95% seen once. Only CD45RO-negative cells positively selected for CCR7 counted as naive CD8 cells, so terminally differentiated effector memory CD45RA+ cells were excluded. Healthy and HIV-negative, the adult donors had no recent acute infections or vaccinations.

Specimen: naive CD8+ T cells sorted from blood. The rearrangement joins TRBV4-1 to TRBJ2-5; TRBD2 matches at 7 bases. The TCR was taken from a man younger than 30 in good health. For the CDR3, the DNA is TGCGCCAGCAGCCTCCTAGCGGTTGGTGAGGGATTACAAGAGACCCAGTACTTC. It yields the protein CASSLLAVGEGLQETQYF.